The 21 T cell receptor beta chains given below trace back to one sample, sequenced in a study of blood T cell repertoires in COVID-19. Generated by immunoSEQ multiplex PCR, the TCRdb table keeps only in-frame clones and is missing some. The sample contains around 90,000 clones, roughly 92% of which appear only once. Sequenced input: peripheral blood. These receptors came from an older woman with active COVID-19.

The chain joins TRBV30 to TRBJ2-1; D gene uncertain. From germline, CDR1 is GTSNPN and CDR2 SVGIG (reference sequence). CDR3 length: 12 amino acids. V was pared by 2 bases and J by 6 bases, with 8 bases between. The CDR3 bases are TGTGCCTGGAGTCTCAGGCGCAATGAGCAGTTCTTC. Its protein product is CAWSLRRNEQFF.

V gene TRBV10-3 combines with J gene TRBJ1-1; 8 bases are a match to TRBD1. J lost 2 bases, V lost 4 bases, and 3 bases had no gene match. Germline values: CDR1 ENHRY, CDR2 SYGVKD. The CDR3 is made up of 14 amino acids. The CDR3 sequence: CAISGDRGNTEAFF. The CDR3 DNA reads TGTGCCATCAGTGGCGACAGGGGTAACACTGAAGCTTTCTTT.

The V and J genes are TRBV28 and TRBJ2-2, with 8 bases aligning to TRBD2. There are 16 residues in the CDR3. Per germline, CDR1 MDHEN and CDR2 SYDVKM. Trimming took 7 bases from V and 4 from J; bases not matched to a gene: 11. The chain's CDR3 is CASTSPGRGGTGELFF. CDR3 DNA sequence: TGTGCCAGCACCTCCCCAGGACGGGGGGGCACCGGGGAGCTGTTTTTT.

The V and J genes are TRBV9 and TRBJ2-5; 8 bases fit TRBD1. Germline V gives CDR1 SGDLS, CDR2 YYNGEE. CDR3 length equals 18 residues. The V gene end was trimmed by 2 bases and the J gene end by 0 bases; junction bases not matched to a gene: 12. Here the CDR3 DNA reads TGTGCCAGCAGCGTTCATGCCGGGACAGGAAACTACCAAGAGACCCAGTACTTC. Its translation is CASSVHAGTGNYQETQYF.

This chain uses TRBV6-1 with TRBJ2-5, with 13 bases aligning to TRBD2. This CDR3 has 18 amino acids. Unmatched junction bases numbered 11, after V lost 2 bases and J lost 5 bases. The germline V gene has CDR1 MNHNS and CDR2 SASEGT. The CDR3: CASSERYTSGRAPETQYF. The CDR3 bases are TGTGCCAGCAGTGAACGCTACACTAGCGGGAGGGCCCCGGAGACCCAGTACTTC.

V gene TRBV6-6 combines with J gene TRBJ2-1; D is unclear. There are 12 residues in the CDR3. Trimming left V 6 bases short and J 5 bases short, with 8 bases between. Germline lookup yields CDR1 MNHNY and CDR2 SVGAGI (reference sequence). The CDR3 reads CASSYQNNEQFF. CDR3 DNA sequence: TGTGCCAGCAGCTATCAAAACAATGAGCAGTTCTTC.

The V gene is TRBV7-2, the J gene TRBJ1-5, with D perhaps matching TRBD1 (5 bases). The CDR3 loop spans 16 amino acids. With 1 base removed from V and 4 bases from J, the gap between germline ends came to 14 bases. The germline CDR1 and CDR2 sequences are SGHTA and FQGNSA. The CDR3 DNA follows: TGTGCCAGCAGCTTAGGGGGAGGGGCGATTAATCAGCCCCAGCATTTT. Amino acids: CASSLGGGAINQPQHF.

J is TRBJ2-3 and V is TRBV3-1 (or the pseudogene TRBV3-2), with 8 nucleotides matching TRBD2. This CDR3 contains 17 residues. CDR1 is LGHDT, CDR2 YNNKEL, per germline (reference sequence). Trimming at V came to 3 bases and at J to 4 bases, leaving 12 bases not matched to a gene. CDR3 in amino acids: CASSHFTPGLVSDTQYF. DNA for the CDR3: TGTGCCAGCAGCCACTTTACCCCGGGACTAGTCTCAGATACGCAGTATTTT.

CDR3 sequence reads: CASSTGTSGASSYNEQFF. CDR3 sequence (DNA): TGTGCCAGCAGCACCGGGACTAGCGGGGCTAGCTCCTACAATGAGCAGTTCTTC. The chain is built from TRBV11-2 and TRBJ2-1, with 13 bases lining up with TRBD2. Germline V gives CDR1 SGHAT, CDR2 FQNNGV. The CDR3 extends over 18 amino acids. Unmatched junction bases numbered 7, after V lost 5 bases and J lost 0 bases.

The DNA for the CDR3 is TGTGCCAGCAGCCCCCGGGATTGGAACACTGAAGCTTTCTTT. As protein: CASSPRDWNTEAFF. J is TRBJ1-1 and V is TRBV9; D is unclear. The germline V gene encodes CDR1 SGDLS and CDR2 YYNGEE. This CDR3 region has 14 residues. V lost 4 bases and J 1 base, leaving 11 bases between the germline ends.

The gene calls are TRBV29-1 and TRBJ1-5; no firm D call. Germline loops: CDR1 SQVTM, CDR2 ANQGSEA. V shed 6 bases and J shed 5 bases, with 17 bases lying between them. This CDR3 is 14 amino acids long. The CDR3 DNA reads TGCAGCGTCCGGACGGGGAATTTGGATCAGCCCCAGCATTTT. Amino acid sequence: CSVRTGNLDQPQHF. The full variable domain, its missing parts supplied by reference TRBV29-1 and TRBJ1-5, is SAVISQKPSRDICQRGTSLTIQCQVDSQVTMMFWYRQQPGQSLTLIATANQGSEATYESGFVIDKFPISRPNLTFSTLTVSNMSPEDSSIYLCSVRTGNLDQPQHFGDGTRLSIL.

The chain links TRBV7-9 to TRBJ1-1, with D maybe TRBD1 (6 bases). Germline V gene sequence: CDR1 SEHNR, CDR2 FQNEAQ (reference sequence). The CDR3 covers 15 residues. V was cut by 3 bases and J by 1 base, with 12 bases left in between. For the CDR3, the DNA is TGTGCCAGCAGCTTCAACAGGGATCGGAACACTGAAGCTTTCTTT. Its translation: CASSFNRDRNTEAFF. Looking up the rest from reference TRBV7-9 and TRBJ1-1 gives the full variable domain: DTGVSQNPRHKITKRGQNVTFRCDPISEHNRLYWYRQTLGQGPEFLTYFQNEAQLEKSRLLSDRFSAERPKGSFSTLEIQRTEQGDSAMYLCASSFNRDRNTEAFFGQGTRLTVV.

The genes are TRBV6-5 and TRBJ2-2, with a possible D match to TRBD2 (6 bases). This CDR3 contains 15 residues. V lost 5 bases and J 3 bases, leaving 13 bases between the germline ends. Germline CDR1 MNHEY, CDR2 SVGAGI. The CDR3 DNA is TGTGCCAGCAGTCAGGGACTCCTTCACACCGGGGAGCTGTTTTTT. It codes for CASSQGLLHTGELFF.

The chain couples TRBV5-1 to TRBJ2-5, with TRBD1 matching 8 bases. Germline CDR1 SGHRS, CDR2 YFSETQ. Unmatched junction bases numbered 14, after V lost 5 bases and J lost 5 bases. The CDR3 is made up of 16 amino acids. This CDR3 reads CASRDAWQGAWETQYF. In nucleotides, the CDR3 is TGCGCCAGCAGAGACGCGTGGCAGGGGGCTTGGGAGACCCAGTACTTC.

J is TRBJ1-5 and V is TRBV4-2; 8 bases agree with TRBD1. After removal of 2 bases from V and 4 bases from J, the junction contained 4 bases not matched to a gene. The CDR3 consists of 15 residues. The germline V gene has CDR1 LGHNA and CDR2 YNFKEQ. The CDR3 spells CASSQQGARNQPQHF. The CDR3 region has the DNA TGTGCCAGCAGCCAACAGGGGGCTAGGAATCAGCCCCAGCATTTT.

V usage is TRBV5-4 and J usage is TRBJ1-1; maybe TRBD1 (5 bases). V was trimmed by 0 bases and J by 1 base, leaving 10 bases between them. Germline V gene sequence: CDR1 SGHNT, CDR2 YYREEE (reference sequence). The CDR3 runs to 15 residues. The CDR3 DNA follows: TGTGCCAGCAGCTTGGAGGGGATCAGGAACACTGAAGCTTTCTTT. Translating gives CASSLEGIRNTEAFF.

The chain recombines TRBV5-1 with TRBJ2-7, with TRBD2 matching over 9 bases. The CDR3 loop spans 16 amino acids. Germline V CDR1 and CDR2: SGHRS, YFSETQ. With 4 bases clipped from V and 1 base from J, the junction kept 9 bases outside the gene matches. CDR3 DNA: TGCGCCAGCAGCACCTCTTCTAGCGGGACTTCCTACGAGCAGTACTTC. Translating gives CASSTSSSGTSYEQYF. Full variable domain (rest looked up from reference TRBV5-1 and TRBJ2-7): KAGVTQTPRYLIKTRGQQVTLSCSPISGHRSVSWYQQTPGQGLQFLFEYFSETQRNKGNFPGRFSGRQFSNSRSEMNVSTLELGDSALYLCASSTSSSGTSYEQYFGPGTRLTVT.

The chain joins TRBV5-1 to TRBJ1-3; unclear D gene. V gave up 0 bases and J gave up 0 bases, with 7 bases separating them. Germline V CDR1 and CDR2: SGHRS, YFSETQ. This CDR3 is 15 amino acids long. CDR3 region: CASSLDGVSGNTIYF. The CDR3 bases are TGCGCCAGCAGCTTGGACGGGGTCTCTGGAAACACCATATATTTT.

V and J are TRBV28 and TRBJ1-2; the match to TRBD1 covers 8 bases. Trimming at V came to 5 bases and at J to 5 bases, leaving 19 bases not matched to a gene. The germline CDR1 and CDR2 sequences are MDHEN and SYDVKM. The CDR3 has 18 residues. The CDR3 sequence: CASSPPDRGGLGDYGYTF. The CDR3 DNA is TGTGCCAGCAGTCCCCCTGACAGGGGAGGTCTAGGGGATTATGGCTACACCTTC.

The sample holds one count of this clone. The chain carries TRBV9 and TRBJ2-7; 7 bases are a match to TRBD1. CDR3 length: 15 amino acids. J lost 2 bases, V lost 3 bases, and 8 bases had no gene match. The V gene's germline CDR1 is SGDLS and CDR2 YYNGEE. Here the CDR3 DNA reads TGTGCCAGCAGCGCCCGGACAGGTTCGACCTACGAGCAGTACTTC. Protein sequence: CASSARTGSTYEQYF.

CDR3 protein: CSASSGTSSSYNEQFF. The CDR3 DNA is TGCAGTGCTAGTAGCGGGACCTCGAGCTCCTACAATGAGCAGTTCTTC. J is TRBJ2-1 and V is TRBV20-1, with 8 bases lining up with TRBD2. The CDR3 contains 16 residues. With V trimmed by 3 bases and J by 0 bases, 7 bases remained unmatched. Germline CDR1 reads DFQATT; CDR2 reads SNEGSKA (reference sequence).